Sequencing of this T cell receptor (beta chain) was carried out in a study of cytomegalovirus exposure and HLA in healthy donors. Study-level findings and limits: Excluded: some indistinguishable V segments such as TRBV6-2 and TRBV6-3. In most subjects, TCR beta sequences reportedly gave accurate predictions of HLA-A and HLA-B alleles. Rates of TCR association differed by HLA locus in a later analysis, with DRB1 highest and HLA-C lowest. A previous analysis found most TCR beta V segments productive roughly 90% or roughly 30% of the time.

With 60 Vbeta and 13 Jbeta primers, the PCR was carried out. Only in-frame clones appear in the TCRdb table, and some are missing; sequencing was by immunoSEQ multiplex PCR. Among fewer than 150,000 clones listed, around 83% were seen once. About this clone: The antigen remains unidentified.

This CDR3 region has 13 residues. Unmatched junction bases numbered 6, after V lost 10 bases and J lost 3 bases. Germline V gives CDR1 SNHLY, CDR2 FYNNEI. The V call is TRBV2, the J call TRBJ2-7, with 10 bases that match TRBD2. This TCR came from a man aged 35 to 55 in good health and CMV-seropositive. Sample: PBMCs. The DNA for the CDR3 is TGTGCCACCGGACTAGCGGATAACTACGAGCAGTACTTC. Its protein product is CATGLADNYEQYF. The whole variable domain, remainder taken from reference TRBV2 and TRBJ2-7, is EPEVTQTPSHQVTQMGQEVILRCVPISNHLYFYWYRQILGQKVEFLVSFYNNEISEKSEIFDDQFSVERPDGSNFTLKIRSTKLEDSAMYFCATGLADNYEQYFGPGTRLTVT.